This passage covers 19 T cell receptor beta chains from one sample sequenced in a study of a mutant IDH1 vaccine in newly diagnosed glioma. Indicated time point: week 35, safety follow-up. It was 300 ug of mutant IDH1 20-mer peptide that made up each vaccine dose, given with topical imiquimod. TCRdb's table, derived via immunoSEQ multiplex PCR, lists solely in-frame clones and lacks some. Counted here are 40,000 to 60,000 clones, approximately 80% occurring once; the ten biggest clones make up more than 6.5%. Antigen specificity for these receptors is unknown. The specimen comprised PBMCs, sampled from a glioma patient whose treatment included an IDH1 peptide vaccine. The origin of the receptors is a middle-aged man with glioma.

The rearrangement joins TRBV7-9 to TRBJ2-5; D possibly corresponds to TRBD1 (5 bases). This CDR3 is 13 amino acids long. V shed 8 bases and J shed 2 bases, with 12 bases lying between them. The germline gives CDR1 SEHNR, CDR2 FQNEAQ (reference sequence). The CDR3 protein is CASRRAVQETQYF. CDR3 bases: TGTGCCAGCCGCAGGGCAGTTCAAGAGACCCAGTACTTC.

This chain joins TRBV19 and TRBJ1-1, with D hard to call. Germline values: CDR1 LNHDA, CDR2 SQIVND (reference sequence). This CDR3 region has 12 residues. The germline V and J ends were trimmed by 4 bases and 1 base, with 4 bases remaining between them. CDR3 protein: CASSTGNTEAFF. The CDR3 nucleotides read TGTGCCAGTAGTACGGGGAACACTGAAGCTTTCTTT. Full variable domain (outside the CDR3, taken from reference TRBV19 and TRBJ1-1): DGGITQSPKYLFRKEGQNVTLSCEQNLNHDAMYWYRQDPGQGLRLIYYSQIVNDFQKGDIAEGYSVSREKKESFPLTVTSAQKNPTAFYLCASSTGNTEAFFGQGTRLTVV.

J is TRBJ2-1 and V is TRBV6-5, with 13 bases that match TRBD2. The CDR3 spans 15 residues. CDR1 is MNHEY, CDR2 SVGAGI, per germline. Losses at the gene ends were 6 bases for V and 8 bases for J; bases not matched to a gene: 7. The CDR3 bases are TGTGCCAGCAGCCCGACTAGCGGGGGGTATTATGAGCAGTTCTTC. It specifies CASSPTSGGYYEQFF.

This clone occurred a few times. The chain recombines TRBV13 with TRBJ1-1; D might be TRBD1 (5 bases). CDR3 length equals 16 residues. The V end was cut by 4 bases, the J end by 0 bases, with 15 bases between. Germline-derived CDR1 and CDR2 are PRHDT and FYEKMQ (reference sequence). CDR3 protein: CASSSRGSHMNTEAFF. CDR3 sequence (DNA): TGTGCCAGCAGCTCGAGGGGCAGCCACATGAACACTGAAGCTTTCTTT.

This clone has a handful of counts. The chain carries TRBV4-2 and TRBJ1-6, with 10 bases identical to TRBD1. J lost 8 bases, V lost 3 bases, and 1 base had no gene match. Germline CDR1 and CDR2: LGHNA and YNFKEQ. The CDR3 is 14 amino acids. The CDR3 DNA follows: TGTGCCAGCAGCCAGGGACAGGGGTATTCACCCCTCCACTTT. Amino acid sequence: CASSQGQGYSPLHF.

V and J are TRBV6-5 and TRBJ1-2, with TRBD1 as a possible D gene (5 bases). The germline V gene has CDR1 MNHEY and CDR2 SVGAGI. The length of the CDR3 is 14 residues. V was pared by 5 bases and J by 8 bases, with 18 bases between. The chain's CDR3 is CASSPEPLWGGYTF. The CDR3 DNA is TGTGCCAGCAGTCCCGAGCCTCTCTGGGGGGGCTACACCTTC.

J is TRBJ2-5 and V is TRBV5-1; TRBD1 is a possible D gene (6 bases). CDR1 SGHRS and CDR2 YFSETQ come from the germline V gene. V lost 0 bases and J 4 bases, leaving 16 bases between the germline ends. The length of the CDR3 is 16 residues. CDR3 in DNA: TGCGCCAGCAGCTTGGCCTTTAGGGGGTTCGGAGAGACCCAGTACTTC. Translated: CASSLAFRGFGETQYF.

The CDR3 spells CASRADRGGIYGYTF. The CDR3 coding sequence is TGTGCCAGCAGAGCTGACAGGGGAGGTATCTATGGCTACACCTTC. The chain combines TRBV2 with TRBJ1-2; TRBD1 matches at 8 bases. Germline-derived CDR1 and CDR2 are SNHLY and FYNNEI. J lost 4 bases, V lost 6 bases, and 10 bases had no gene match. This CDR3 comprises 15 residues.

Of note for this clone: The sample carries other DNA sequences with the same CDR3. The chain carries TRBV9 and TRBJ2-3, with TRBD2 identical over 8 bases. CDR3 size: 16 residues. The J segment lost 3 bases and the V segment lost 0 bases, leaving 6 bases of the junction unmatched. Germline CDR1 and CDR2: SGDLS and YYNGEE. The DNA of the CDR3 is TGTGCCAGCAGCGTAGGGCTAGCGGGTGGGACAGATACGCAGTATTTT. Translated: CASSVGLAGGTDTQYF.

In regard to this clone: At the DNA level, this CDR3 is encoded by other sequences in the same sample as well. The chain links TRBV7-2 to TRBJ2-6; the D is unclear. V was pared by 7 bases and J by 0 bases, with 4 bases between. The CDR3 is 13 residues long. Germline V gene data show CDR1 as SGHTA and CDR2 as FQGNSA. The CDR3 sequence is CASKFSGANVLTF. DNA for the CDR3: TGTGCCAGCAAATTCTCTGGGGCCAACGTCCTGACTTTC.

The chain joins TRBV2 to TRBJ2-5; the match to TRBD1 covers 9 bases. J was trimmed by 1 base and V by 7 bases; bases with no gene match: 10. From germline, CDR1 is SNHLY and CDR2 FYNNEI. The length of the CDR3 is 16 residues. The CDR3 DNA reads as TGTGCCAGCATTTCGCCGGGACAGGGAATCCAAGAGACCCAGTACTTC. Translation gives CASISPGQGIQETQYF.

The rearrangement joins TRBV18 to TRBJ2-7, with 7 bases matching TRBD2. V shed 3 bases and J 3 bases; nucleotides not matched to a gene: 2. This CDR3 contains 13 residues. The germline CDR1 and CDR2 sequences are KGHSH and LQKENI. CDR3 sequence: CASSPGGGYEQYF. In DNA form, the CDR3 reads TGTGCCAGCTCACCGGGCGGGGGCTACGAGCAGTACTTC.

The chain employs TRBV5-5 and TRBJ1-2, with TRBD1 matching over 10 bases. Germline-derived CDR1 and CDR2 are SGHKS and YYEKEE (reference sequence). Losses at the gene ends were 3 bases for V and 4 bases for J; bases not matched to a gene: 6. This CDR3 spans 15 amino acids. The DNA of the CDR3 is TGTGCCAGCAGCTCCAGACAGGGGGCAACCTATGGCTACACCTTC. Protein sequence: CASSSRQGATYGYTF. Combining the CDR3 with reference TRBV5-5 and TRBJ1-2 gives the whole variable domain DAGVTQSPTHLIKTRGQQVTLRCSPISGHKSVSWYQQVLGQGPQFIFQYYEKEERGRGNFPDRFSARQFPNYSSELNVNALLLGDSALYLCASSSRQGATYGYTFGSGTRLTVV.

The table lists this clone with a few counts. The CDR3 loop reads CASSSLRGGESPLHF. CDR3 DNA: TGTGCCAGCAGCTCTCTCAGGGGAGGGGAGTCACCCCTCCACTTT. This chain connects TRBV13 to TRBJ1-6; tentatively, D is TRBD1 (6 bases). V lost 4 bases, J lost 10 bases, and 17 bases lay in between. The CDR3 is made up of 15 amino acids. Germline CDR1 PRHDT, CDR2 FYEKMQ (reference sequence).

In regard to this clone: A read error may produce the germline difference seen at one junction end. The CDR3 DNA reads TGCGCCAGCATTGAGGGGGGGAAGGACACTGAAGCTTTCTTT. Translation gives CASIEGGKDTEAFF. The J gene is TRBJ1-1, the V gene TRBV10-2, with D tentatively TRBD1 (6 bases). Germline CDR1 and CDR2: WSHSY and SAAADI. CDR3 length equals 14 residues.

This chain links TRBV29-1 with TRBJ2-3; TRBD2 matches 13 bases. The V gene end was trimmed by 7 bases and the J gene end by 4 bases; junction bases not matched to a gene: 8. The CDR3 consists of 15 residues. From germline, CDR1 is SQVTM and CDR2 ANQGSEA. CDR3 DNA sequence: TGCAGCGCCGCGACTAGCGGGGGGCGGGCAGATACGCAGTATTTT. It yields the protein CSAATSGGRADTQYF.

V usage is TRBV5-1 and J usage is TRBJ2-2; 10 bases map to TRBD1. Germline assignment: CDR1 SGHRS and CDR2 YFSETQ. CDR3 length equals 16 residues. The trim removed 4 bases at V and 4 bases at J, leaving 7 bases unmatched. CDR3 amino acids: CASSPGQGSGTGELFF. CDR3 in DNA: TGCGCCAGCAGCCCGGGACAGGGGTCGGGCACCGGGGAGCTGTTTTTT. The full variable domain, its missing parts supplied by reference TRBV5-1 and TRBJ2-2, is KAGVTQTPRYLIKTRGQQVTLSCSPISGHRSVSWYQQTPGQGLQFLFEYFSETQRNKGNFPGRFSGRQFSNSRSEMNVSTLELGDSALYLCASSPGQGSGTGELFFGEGSRLTVL.

CDR3 coding DNA: TGTGCCAGCAGCAACGATTACAACCAAGAGACCCAGTACTTC. Translation: CASSNDYNQETQYF. This chain connects TRBV7-7 to TRBJ2-5; D is undetermined. The CDR3 contains 14 residues. Trimming took off 5 bases at V and 0 bases at J, with 10 bases between the two ends. Germline V gene data show CDR1 as SSHAT and CDR2 as FNYEAQ (reference sequence).

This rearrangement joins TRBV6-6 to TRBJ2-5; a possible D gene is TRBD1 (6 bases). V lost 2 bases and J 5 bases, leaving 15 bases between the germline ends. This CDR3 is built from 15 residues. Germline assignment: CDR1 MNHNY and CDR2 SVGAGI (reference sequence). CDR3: CASSYRRQELETQYF. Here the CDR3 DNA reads TGTGCCAGCAGTTACCGGCGACAGGAGCTGGAGACCCAGTACTTC.